The clone carrying this T cell receptor (beta chain) is a singleton in its sample. The source of the sample is a study of blood T cell repertoires in COVID-19. Across the whole study: Sources were T cells, B-cell-depleted T cells, or PBMCs; the material itself was cDNA or gDNA.

This CDR3 comprises 14 residues. The V end was cut by 6 bases, the J end by 1 base, with 11 bases between. Germline assignment: CDR1 MNHEY and CDR2 SVGAGI. In the authors' workflow: Quantification of nucleated cells was approximated via reference gene primer amplification. The table came from immunoSEQ multiplex PCR; TCRdb's copy has only in-frame clones and leaves some out. V, J and clone size are those of that table, while D and trimming were read from the DNA. Among some 150,000 clones, around 89% were seen once, and the ten largest hold 2.5% to 3%. The V and J genes are TRBV6-5 and TRBJ2-3, with D unclear. This TCR came from a man aged 55 to 69 with active or convalescent COVID-19. The specimen sequenced was peripheral blood. CDR3 nucleotide sequence: TGTGCCAGCAGGGTCGGCGGTGGCACAGATACGCAGTATTTT. Its translation is CASRVGGGTDTQYF.